The rows below give T cell receptor beta chains drawn from one sample of a study of T-cell memory formation after mild COVID-19. TCRdb fed the 5' RACE reads into MiXCR, producing one record per CDR3 protein. This table holds some 490,000 distinct CDR3 sequences, 15% to 20% found once. The sample was PBMCs or a T cell subset sorted from them (not recorded which). These receptors originate from an adult woman who had mild COVID-19 (a few samples of this study predate the infection). Cell type and time point are not known. The conserved cysteine and the conserved F or W are not part of the CDR3 here.

>TRBV30
ACSVGTAQPQH
>TRBV19
ASREQGGYGYT
>TRBV3-1
ASSQGDRVTNYGYT
>TRBV12-3/TRBV12-4
ASSFWLAGSGELF
>TRBV27
ASSAPGERNIQY
>TRBV19
ASRGRAGGNTGELF
>TRBV6-6
ASSDGQNTEAF
>TRBV7-9
ASSYEGNGETQY
>TRBV14
ASSLQAPPSGRPTYNEQF
>TRBV20-1
SASQEGYT
>TRBV3-1
ASSNVGVTGELF
>TRBV3-1
ASARGSYEQY
>TRBV7-3
ASSLGRGVEAF
>TRBV5-1
ASSLRLAGQSTGELF
>TRBV7-2
ASSPQGQLNEKLF
>TRBV11-3
ASSLGETGGLAENDEQY
>TRBV4-1
ASSQEATGVIYGYT
>TRBV3-1
ASSQRLTSPIYNEQF
>TRBV5-1
ASRRSGQRGNEQY
>TRBV20-1
SARDRQGSSDEQY
>TRBV19
ASSRKGSETQY
>TRBV5-4
ASSSPGQGNTEAF
>TRBV6-6
ASSYSYPGTGGDDQPQH
>TRBV7-3
ASSLRPAFTGELF
>TRBV11-2
ASSSGRTSGNQETQY
>TRBV7-9
ASSLHLSSTDTQY
>TRBV9
ASSGLAGGGTGELF
>TRBV13
ASSGDLSYNSPLH
>TRBV18
ASSRRTSGETYEQY
>TRBV6-5
ASSYSDNTGELF
>TRBV14
ASSQESYSGGPDTQY
>TRBV3-1
ASSQGAGGYT
>TRBV5-1
ASSLVAGNTGELF
>TRBV5-1
ASSWGGRLSPYEQY
>TRBV6-5
ASRPLLAFESGF
>TRBV18
ASSTDSSYNEQF
>TRBV6-6
ASSNRELADQPQH
>TRBV25-1
ASSATTWTGELF
>TRBV20-1
SARGPTGGTGGREQF
>TRBV24-1
ATSDVPGQGSKNTGELF
>TRBV5-1
ASSLAGASSYNEQF
>TRBV9
ASSFSGSSGIGEQY
>TRBV3-1
ASSLRTADNEQF
>TRBV20-1
SARDFERGASTSSDTQY
>TRBV5-6
ASSGGPGFTDTQY
>TRBV14
ASRRDRAWEQY